Shown below are 23 T cell receptor beta chains from a single sample sequenced in a study of blood T cell repertoires in COVID-19. Sequencing used immunoSEQ multiplex PCR; TCRdb keeps in-frame clones, though not all of them. In the table there are around 390,000 clones, approximately 90% of which are singletons. What was sequenced was PBMCs or T cells enriched from blood (not recorded which). These receptors were taken from a woman aged 50 to 65 who had recovered from COVID-19.

V usage is TRBV28 and J usage is TRBJ1-2; 7 bases agree with TRBD1. The trim removed 7 bases at V and 7 bases at J, leaving 12 bases unmatched. This CDR3 is 14 amino acids long. Germline-derived CDR1 and CDR2 are MDHEN and SYDVKM. This CDR3 is CASTLGGLDRGYTF. The CDR3 bases are TGTGCCAGCACCCTAGGGGGCTTAGATCGTGGCTACACCTTC.

This chain joins TRBV7-9 and TRBJ2-7; D is possibly TRBD2 (7 bases). The CDR3 loop spans 15 amino acids. Looked up from germline, CDR1 is SEHNR and CDR2 is FQNEAQ (reference sequence). The V gene lost 5 bases and the J gene lost 0 bases, with 14 bases spanning the gap. The CDR3 DNA reads as TGTGCCAGCAGCCACGACGGGGGGCTCTCCTACGAGCAGTACTTC. Residues: CASSHDGGLSYEQYF. Drawing the rest from reference TRBV7-9 and TRBJ2-7, the complete variable domain is DTGVSQNPRHKITKRGQNVTFRCDPISEHNRLYWYRQTLGQGPEFLTYFQNEAQLEKSRLLSDRFSAERPKGSFSTLEIQRTEQGDSAMYLCASSHDGGLSYEQYFGPGTRLTVT.

The CDR3 sequence: CASSRADRNTEAFF. The CDR3 nucleotides are TGCGCCAGCAGCAGGGCGGACAGGAACACTGAAGCTTTCTTT. V is TRBV4-3 and J is TRBJ1-1, with D perhaps TRBD1 (6 bases). Germline lookup yields CDR1 LGHNA and CDR2 YSLEER. This CDR3 is 14 amino acids long. V dropped 5 bases and J dropped 1 base, with 11 bases sitting between them.

The J gene is TRBJ1-1, the V gene TRBV5-1; 8 bases fit TRBD1. CDR3 length equals 16 residues. The junction had 8 bases not matched to a gene; V was cut back by 0 bases and J by 4 bases. Looked up from germline, CDR1 is SGHRS and CDR2 is YFSETQ. The CDR3 DNA is TGCGCCAGCAGCTTGGGGACAGGGTCGTTGTTCACTGAAGCTTTCTTT. Protein sequence: CASSLGTGSLFTEAFF.

The chain couples TRBV6-6 to TRBJ1-5; 10 nucleotides align to TRBD1. This CDR3 is built from 14 residues. Losses at the gene ends were 5 bases for V and 8 bases for J; bases not matched to a gene: 6. Germline CDR1 is MNHNY and CDR2 is SVGAGI (reference sequence). The CDR3 sequence is CASSGGQGWKPQHF. The DNA of the CDR3 is TGTGCCAGCAGTGGGGGACAGGGGTGGAAGCCCCAGCATTTT.

This chain joins TRBV4-3 and TRBJ2-7; 7 nucleotides agree with TRBD1. The CDR3 runs to 16 residues. V lost 0 bases and J lost 0; bases outside the gene matches: 5. The germline gives CDR1 LGHNA, CDR2 YSLEER. CDR3 bases: TGCGCCAGCAGCCAAGATCTCCGGGACAGCTCCTACGAGCAGTACTTC. It specifies CASSQDLRDSSYEQYF.

This clone was found once. The chain uses TRBV3-1 (or the pseudogene TRBV3-2) and TRBJ1-2, with a possible D match to TRBD1 (6 bases). Germline V lookup: CDR1 LGHDT, CDR2 YNNKEL (reference sequence). V was trimmed by 4 bases and J by 4 bases, leaving 10 bases between them. CDR3 length: 13 amino acids. The CDR3 nucleotides read TGTGCCAGCAGCCGGGACAACGTCTATGGCTACACCTTC. Translating gives CASSRDNVYGYTF.

CDR3 DNA: TGTGCCAGCAGTCCGATCAACCGACAGGGTATTGGAAACACCATATATTTT. Its protein product is CASSPINRQGIGNTIYF. This sequence joins TRBV28 and TRBJ1-3, with 7 nucleotides matching TRBD1. Germline assignment: CDR1 MDHEN and CDR2 SYDVKM. V dropped 5 bases and J dropped 3; count of bases not matched to a gene: 13. CDR3 size: 17 residues.

The genes are TRBV4-1 and TRBJ2-3; 9 bases map to TRBD2. Germline lookup yields CDR1 MGHRA and CDR2 YSYEKL. V lost 0 bases, J lost 1 base, and 5 bases stayed unmatched. The CDR3 totals 17 residues. In nucleotides, the CDR3 is TGCGCCAGCAGCCAAGAACGGGCTAGCGGGGGCACAGATACGCAGTATTTT. It translates to CASSQERASGGTDTQYF.

The chain carries TRBV4-1 and TRBJ1-6; possible D gene TRBD1, 6 bases. Per the germline V gene, CDR1 is MGHRA and CDR2 is YSYEKL. The germline V and J ends were trimmed by 3 bases and 0 bases, with 9 bases remaining between them. The CDR3 consists of 16 residues. CDR3 nucleotides: TGCGCCAGCAGCCATTACAGGGCCTCCTATAATTCACCCCTCCACTTT. It yields the protein CASSHYRASYNSPLHF.

V is TRBV5-5 and J is TRBJ1-2; possible D gene TRBD1, 5 bases. Germline CDR1 is SGHKS and CDR2 is YYEKEE (reference sequence). Between the trimmed V and J ends, which lost 0 bases and 5 bases, there was a span of 11 bases. The CDR3 has 14 amino acids. CDR3 sequence (DNA): TGTGCCAGCAGCTTGGTCGCGAGACAGTATGGCTACACCTTC. This sequence encodes CASSLVARQYGYTF.

CDR3 sequence (DNA): TGTGCCAGCTCCCATCGACAGGTCCCTAACTATGGCTACACCTTC. Encoded protein: CASSHRQVPNYGYTF. The chain joins TRBV19 to TRBJ1-2, with D possibly TRBD1 on 6 matching bases. Germline CDR1 LNHDA, CDR2 SQIVND (reference sequence). Between the trimmed V and J ends, which lost 9 bases and 0 bases, there was a span of 17 bases. CDR3 length: 15 residues.

The genes are TRBV4-1 and TRBJ1-4, with 7 bases aligning to TRBD1. The junction had 6 bases not matched to a gene; V was cut back by 3 bases and J by 5 bases. This CDR3 has 15 amino acids. Per the germline V gene, CDR1 is MGHRA and CDR2 is YSYEKL. The CDR3 bases are TGCGCCAGCAGCCAGAGGGACAGCGGGAATGAAAAACTGTTTTTT. Translated, it gives CASSQRDSGNEKLFF.

V gene TRBV6-5 combines with J gene TRBJ2-2; D is possibly TRBD1 (5 bases). The V end lost 6 bases, the J end lost 3 bases, and 14 bases lay between the germline ends. The length of the CDR3 is 15 residues. In germline, CDR1 is MNHEY, CDR2 SVGAGI. The CDR3 DNA is TGTGCCAGCAGCAATTCAGGGTTGCACACCGGGGAGCTGTTTTTT. Its translation is CASSNSGLHTGELFF.

This chain connects TRBV9 to TRBJ1-3; D may be TRBD1 (5 bases). Trimming cost V 2 bases and J 0 bases, with 15 bases left between them. This CDR3 contains 17 residues. Germline CDR1 reads SGDLS; CDR2 reads YYNGEE. CDR3 bases: TGTGCCAGCAGCGTCCGATACGGGGGAAACTCTGGAAACACCATATATTTT. Protein product: CASSVRYGGNSGNTIYF.

J is TRBJ2-7 and V is TRBV6-1; 8 nucleotides agree with TRBD1. This CDR3 region has 12 residues. V dropped 3 bases and J dropped 6; count of bases not matched to a gene: 1. Germline CDR1 is MNHNS and CDR2 is SASEGT. DNA for the CDR3: TGTGCCAGCAGTGATGGACAGGGCGAGCAGTACTTC. Protein: CASSDGQGEQYF.

The rearrangement links TRBV6-1 to TRBJ2-7; no clear D. Germline-derived CDR1 and CDR2 are MNHNS and SASEGT. Trimming cost V 1 base and J 5 bases, with 9 bases left between them. The CDR3 length is 13 residues. CDR3 sequence: CASSEGGRDEQYF. The DNA of the CDR3 is TGTGCCAGCAGTGAAGGTGGGCGCGACGAGCAGTACTTC.

This chain links TRBV4-1 with TRBJ1-5; 7 bases match TRBD1. Germline V lookup: CDR1 MGHRA, CDR2 YSYEKL. This CDR3 spans 15 amino acids. V trimming: 4 bases; J trimming: 0 bases; junction bases outside the gene matches: 3. The CDR3 reads CASSPGQTSNQPQHF. The CDR3 bases are TGCGCCAGCAGCCCGGGACAGACTAGCAATCAGCCCCAGCATTTT.

The rearrangement joins TRBV5-4 to TRBJ2-2, with D possibly TRBD1 on 6 matching bases. This CDR3 region has 18 residues. CDR1 and CDR2 (germline): SGHNT, YYREEE (reference sequence). V was trimmed by 0 bases and J by 6 bases, leaving 21 bases between them. The DNA for the CDR3 is TGTGCCAGCAGCTTGGGTGGTGGGGGACATAGAGGTCCCGGGGAGCTGTTTTTT. It specifies CASSLGGGGHRGPGELFF.

V is TRBV27 and J is TRBJ1-5; 8 nucleotides agree with TRBD1. Trimming at V came to 6 bases and at J to 7 bases, leaving 5 bases not matched to a gene. CDR1 is MNHEY and CDR2 is SMNVEV in the germline V gene (reference sequence). The CDR3 totals 13 residues. CDR3 coding DNA: TGTGCCAGCAGGACAGGGGTTGGGCAGCCCCAGCATTTT. Translation: CASRTGVGQPQHF.

This chain joins TRBV27 and TRBJ2-7, with 7 bases matching TRBD2. V gave up 6 bases and J gave up 4 bases; unmatched junction bases: 12. The CDR3 spans 15 residues. The germline CDR1 and CDR2 sequences are MNHEY and SMNVEV (reference sequence). CDR3 amino acids: CASRLTRRGIYEQYF. DNA of the CDR3: TGTGCCAGCAGGCTGACCCGGCGGGGGATATACGAGCAGTACTTC.

This clone was observed a single time. V and J are TRBV7-2 and TRBJ1-1, with 8 bases fitting TRBD1. V trimming: 4 bases; J trimming: 5 bases; junction bases outside the gene matches: 6. Germline V gene sequence: CDR1 SGHTA, CDR2 FQGNSA. The CDR3 runs 14 residues. The CDR3 DNA is TGTGCCAGCAGCTCTCAAACAGGGGGGACTGAAGCTTTCTTT. Translated, it gives CASSSQTGGTEAFF. The full variable domain, with the rest looked up from reference TRBV7-2 and TRBJ1-1, is GAGVSQSPSNKVTEKGKDVELRCDPISGHTALYWYRQSLGQGLEFLIYFQGNSAPDKSGLPSDRFSAERTGGSVSTLTIQRTQQEDSAVYLCASSSQTGGTEAFFGQGTRLTVV.

The chain recombines TRBV18 with TRBJ2-1, with 12 positions matching TRBD1. The V segment lost 0 bases and the J segment 10 bases; nucleotides outside the gene matches: 4. CDR1 and CDR2 (germline): KGHSH, LQKENI. The CDR3 loop spans 15 amino acids. CDR3 sequence reads: CASSPPGTGGGEQFF. The CDR3 DNA follows: TGTGCCAGCTCACCACCGGGGACAGGGGGCGGGGAGCAGTTCTTC.